The rows below give T cell receptor beta chains drawn from one sample of a study of regulatory T cells in long-lasting Graves disease. Using its own MiXCR run on the multiplex PCR reads, TCRdb lists one record per CDR3 protein. The sample consists of approximately 500,000 distinct CDR3 sequences, 20% to 25% of them appearing once. The specimen was peripheral blood mononuclear cells (PBMCs), collected when the disease was refractory, from a patient treated with antithyroid drugs. These receptors were obtained from a female donor with Graves disease. CDR3s include the opening cysteine and the closing phenylalanine or tryptophan. The D gene is left open where the match is weak. The listing skips clone size in some rows; elsewhere it reads once, few, many or a size class.

.	TRBJ2-4	many	TRBV28	TGTGCCAGCAGTTTAAGAGGGGGCAAAAACATTCAGTACTTC	CASSLRGGKNIQYF
.	TRBJ2-7	few	TRBV5-1	TGCGCCAGCAGCTCCAGGACAGCGGATGACTACGAGCAGTACTTC	CASSSRTADDYEQYF
TRBD2	TRBJ2-5	many	TRBV13	TGTGCCAGCAGCACTCGACTAGCGGGGGACCAAGAGACCCAGTACTTC	CASSTRLAGDQETQYF
.	TRBJ2-2	.	TRBV28	TGTGCCAGCAGTTTACAGGCCGGTCCCGGGGAGCTGTTTTTT	CASSLQAGPGELFF
.	TRBJ2-3	few	TRBV9	TGTGCCAGCAGCGTAAGTGGGTCAGATACGCAGTATTTT	CASSVSGSDTQYF
TRBD1	TRBJ1-4	.	TRBV7-2	TGTGCCAGCAGCTTAAGGACAGGGGGGATTGAAAAACTGTTTTTT	CASSLRTGGIEKLFF
TRBD1	TRBJ1-1	few	TRBV29-1	TGCAGCGTTGAAGCCCAGGGGGCTGAAGCTTTCTTT	CSVEAQGAEAFF
TRBD2	TRBJ2-5	many	TRBV28	TGTGCCAGCAGGCAATCACTAGCGGGAGGGGAGACCCAGTACTTC	CASRQSLAGGETQYF
TRBD2	TRBJ2-7	few	TRBV7-2	TGTGCCAGCAGCGCCTCTCTAGCGGGGGGCTACGAGCAGTACTTC	CASSASLAGGYEQYF
.	TRBJ1-4	.	TRBV20-1	TGCAGTGCTACGACCGCCGCTAATGAAAAACTGTTTTTT	CSATTAANEKLFF
.	TRBJ1-4	many	TRBV24-1	TGTGCCACCAGTGATTCTCAACAGGGCTTTAATGAAAAACTGTTTTTT	CATSDSQQGFNEKLFF
TRBD1	TRBJ1-1	few	TRBV19	TGTGCCAGTAGTATTCCGCAGGGGGCCATGAACACTGAAGCTTTCTTT	CASSIPQGAMNTEAFF
.	TRBJ2-5	many	TRBV4-1	TGCGCCAGCAGCCTTAACGGCATGGGGCAAGAGACCCAGTACTTC	CASSLNGMGQETQYF
.	TRBJ1-4	many	TRBV6-2/TRBV6-3	TGTGCCAGCAGTTACGGGGGGGACTCTGAGCCGTTTTTT	CASSYGGDSEPFF
.	TRBJ2-7	few	TRBV6-1	TGTGCCAGCCTCGGGAGCTCCTACGAGCAGTACTTC	CASLGSSYEQYF
TRBD1	TRBJ1-6	.	TRBV27	TGTGCCAGCAGTTCAGACAGGGAAAGGATCCCCCTCCACTTT	CASSSDRERIPLHF
.	TRBJ1-2	.	TRBV25-1	TGTGCCAGCTCCGGACACTATGGCTACACCTTC	CASSGHYGYTF
TRBD1	TRBJ1-6	.	TRBV27	TGTGCCAGCAGTAACGGACAGGGAGGTTCACCCCTCCACTTT	CASSNGQGGSPLHF
.	TRBJ2-5	.	TRBV5-1	TGCGCCAGCACCCCCCTGGGCCGATATGAACAAGAGACCCAGTACTTC	CASTPLGRYEQETQYF
.	TRBJ2-3	.	TRBV28	TGTGCCAGCAGTTTAGTCGGCCGACCAAGCACAGATACGCAGTATTTT	CASSLVGRPSTDTQYF
.	TRBJ1-1	many	TRBV7-9	TGTGCCAGCAGCTTCTTGACAGTCCTGAACACTGAAGCTTTCTTT	CASSFLTVLNTEAFF
TRBD1	TRBJ2-1	.	TRBV24-1	TGTGCCACCAGTGATCCACAGGCAGGGGGTGAGCAGTTCTTC	CATSDPQAGGEQFF
TRBD2	TRBJ2-2	.	TRBV7-2	TGTGCCAGCAGCTCTTCGCCCGGGGGGCGTTTAGCGGGATCCCTTAGGGCCGGGGAGCTGTTTTTT	CASSSSPGGRLAGSLRAGELFF
.	TRBJ1-5	many	TRBV28	TGTGCCAGCAGTTTATGGTGGGGGGGGGACATTTATAGCAATCAGCCCCAGCATTTT	CASSLWWGGDIYSNQPQHF
TRBD1	TRBJ2-7	many	TRBV27	TGTGCCAGCAACCGGCCCCCGGGACAGTTTGCCTACGAGCAGTACTTC	CASNRPPGQFAYEQYF
.	TRBJ1-3	many	TRBV11-2	TGTGCCAGCAGCCTAGAACCACCGAGAGGAAACACCATATATTTT	CASSLEPPRGNTIYF
TRBD1	TRBJ2-6	many	TRBV28	TGTGCCAGCAGGACAGGGCAGGGACGTTACTCTGGGGCCAACGTCCTGACTTTC	CASRTGQGRYSGANVLTF
.	TRBJ1-3	many	TRBV28	TGTGCCAGCACCCCGTCTGGAAACACCATATATTTT	CASTPSGNTIYF
TRBD2	TRBJ2-6	many	TRBV5-5	TGTGCCAGCAGCTCAAAAACTAGCGGGAACTCTGGGGCCAACGTCCTGACTTTC	CASSSKTSGNSGANVLTF
TRBD1	TRBJ2-7	many	TRBV10-3	TGTGCCATCAGTGAGTCCGGGACAGTCCAGCAGTACTTC	CAISESGTVQQYF
TRBD2	TRBJ2-7	many	TRBV24-1	TGTGCCATCAGTAGACTAGCGGGACTGTTATACGAGCAGTACTTC	CAISRLAGLLYEQYF
TRBD1	TRBJ1-1	many	TRBV28	TGTGCCAGCGGGCCATGGGGGACAGATAACACTGAAGCTTTCTTT	CASGPWGTDNTEAFF
TRBD2	TRBJ2-7	many	TRBV7-2	TGTGCCAGCAGCTTAGCGGCAGGGAGGGCCTACGAGCAGTACTTC	CASSLAAGRAYEQYF
.	TRBJ2-7	many	TRBV7-2	TGTGCCAGCAGCTTAGGGGGGCGAGTCCACGAGCAGTACTTC	CASSLGGRVHEQYF
.	TRBJ2-2	many	TRBV11-2	TGTGCCAGCAGCTTAAGTGCAGGGACGAACACCGGGGAGCTGTTTTTT	CASSLSAGTNTGELFF
TRBD2	TRBJ2-3	.	TRBV7-2	TGTGCCAGCAGCATTAGCGGGAGGGCCTCGTCAGATACGCAGTATTTT	CASSISGRASSDTQYF
TRBD1	TRBJ1-4	many	TRBV29-1	TGCAGCGTTGTGGGACAGGGGACTAATGAAAAACTGTTTTTT	CSVVGQGTNEKLFF
TRBD1	TRBJ2-2	many	TRBV2	TGTGCCAGCAGAAGGGACAGTAGGAACACCGGGGAGCTGTTTTTT	CASRRDSRNTGELFF
.	TRBJ1-5	many	TRBV3-1	TGTGCCAGCAGCCAAGCAGGGAGCAATCAGCCCCAGCATTTT	CASSQAGSNQPQHF
TRBD2	TRBJ2-2	large	TRBV7-9	TGTGCCAGCAGCCGGGTAGCTAGCGGCACCGGGGAGCTGTTTTTT	CASSRVASGTGELFF
.	TRBJ2-7	few	TRBV7-9	TGTGCCAGCAGCGGCGGGGAAATTTCCTACGAGCAGTACTTC	CASSGGEISYEQYF
.	TRBJ1-4	many	TRBV19	TGTGCCAGTAACGCCAGGGGAGATGAAAAACTGTTTTTT	CASNARGDEKLFF
.	TRBJ2-7	few	TRBV12-3/TRBV12-4	TGTGCCAGCTCTACTCTCAGGGACTCCTACGAGCAGTACTTC	CASSTLRDSYEQYF
.	TRBJ2-7	few	TRBV20-1	TGCAGTGCACCGGGACTGCGAAGCTCCTACGAGCAGTACTTC	CSAPGLRSSYEQYF
.	TRBJ1-1	few	TRBV9	TGTGCCAGCAGCGTAGCTCACGGAAGCACTGAAGCTTTCTTT	CASSVAHGSTEAFF
TRBD2	TRBJ2-6	.	TRBV27	TGTGCCAGCAGTTTAAAGGGAGGGTTCTCTGGGGCCAACGTCCTGACTTTC	CASSLKGGFSGANVLTF
.	TRBJ1-1	many	TRBV12-3/TRBV12-4	TGTGCCAGCAGTCGGAGCCTGAACACTGAAGCTTTCTTT	CASSRSLNTEAFF